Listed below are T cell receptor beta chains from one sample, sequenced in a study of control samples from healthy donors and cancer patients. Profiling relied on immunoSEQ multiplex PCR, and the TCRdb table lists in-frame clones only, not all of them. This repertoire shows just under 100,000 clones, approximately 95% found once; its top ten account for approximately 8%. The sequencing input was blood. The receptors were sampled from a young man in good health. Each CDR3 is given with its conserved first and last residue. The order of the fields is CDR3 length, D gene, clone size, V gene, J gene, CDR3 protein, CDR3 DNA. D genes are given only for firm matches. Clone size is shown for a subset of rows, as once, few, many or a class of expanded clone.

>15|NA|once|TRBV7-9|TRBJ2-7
CASSLSRRPSYEQYF
TGTGCCAGCAGCTTAAGCCGCAGGCCCTCCTACGAGCAGTACTTC
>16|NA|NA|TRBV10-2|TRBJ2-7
CASSETIPGHNYEQYF
TGCGCCAGCAGTGAGACCATTCCGGGACACAATTACGAGCAGTACTTC
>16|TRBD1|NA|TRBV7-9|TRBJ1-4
CASSLTSGQVNEKLFF
TGTGCCAGCAGCCTAACGTCTGGACAGGTTAATGAAAAACTGTTTTTT
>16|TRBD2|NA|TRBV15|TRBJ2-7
CATSSNSGGVSYEQYF
TGTGCCACCAGCAGTAATAGCGGGGGGGTATCCTACGAGCAGTACTTC
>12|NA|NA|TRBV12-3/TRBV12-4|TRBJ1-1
CASSLAGGRAFF
TGTGCCAGCAGTTTAGCCGGGGGAAGGGCTTTCTTT
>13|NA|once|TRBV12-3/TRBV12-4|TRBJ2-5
CASSLQGRETQYF
TGTGCCAGCAGTTTACAGGGGCGAGAGACCCAGTACTTC
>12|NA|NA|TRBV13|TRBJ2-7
CASSSTGLEQYF
TGTGCCAGCAGCTCCACAGGGCTCGAGCAGTACTTC
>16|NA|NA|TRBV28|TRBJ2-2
CASSPPRAANTGELFF
TGTGCCAGCAGTCCCCCCAGGGCCGCGAACACCGGGGAGCTGTTTTTT
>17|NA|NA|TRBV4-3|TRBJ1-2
CASSQETGEGTNYGYTF
TGCGCCAGCAGCCAGGAAACGGGGGAGGGTACAAACTATGGCTACACCTTC
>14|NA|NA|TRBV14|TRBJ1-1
CASSRTQGWDEAFF
TGTGCCAGCAGCCGGACACAGGGATGGGATGAAGCTTTCTTT
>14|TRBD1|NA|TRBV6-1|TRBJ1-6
CASSERGRYSPLHF
TGTGCCAGCAGTGAAAGGGGGCGTTATTCACCCCTCCACTTT
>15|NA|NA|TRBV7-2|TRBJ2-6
CASSLGISGANVLTF
TGTGCCAGCAGCTTAGGTATCTCTGGGGCCAACGTCCTGACTTTC
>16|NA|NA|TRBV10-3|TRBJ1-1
CAISESIIRRGTEAFF
TGTGCCATCAGTGAGTCGATTATTCGGCGGGGCACTGAAGCTTTCTTT
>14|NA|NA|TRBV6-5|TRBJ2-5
CASARSDTQETQYF
TGTGCCAGCGCCCGCAGTGACACTCAAGAGACCCAGTACTTC
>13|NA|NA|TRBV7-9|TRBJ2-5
CASSPRAAYTQYF
TGTGCCAGCAGCCCGAGAGCAGCGTACACCCAGTACTTC
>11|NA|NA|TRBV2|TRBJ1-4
CASSDEEKLFF
TGTGCCAGCAGTGATGAGGAAAAACTGTTTTTT
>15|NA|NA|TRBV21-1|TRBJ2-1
CASSRLAGGDDEQFF
TGTGCCAGCAGCCGGCTAGCGGGAGGTGATGATGAGCAGTTCTTC
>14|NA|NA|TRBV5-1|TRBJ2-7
CASSQWTESYEQYF
TGCGCCAGCAGCCAATGGACAGAGTCCTACGAGCAGTACTTC
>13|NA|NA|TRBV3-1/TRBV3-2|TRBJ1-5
CASSQKRIQPQHF
TGTGCCAGCAGCCAAAAACGGATTCAGCCCCAGCATTTT
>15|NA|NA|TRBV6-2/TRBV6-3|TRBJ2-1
CASSYIEGGYNEQFF
TGTGCCAGCAGTTACATAGAGGGAGGCTACAATGAGCAGTTCTTC
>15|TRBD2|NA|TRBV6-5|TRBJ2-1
CASRRGPLAGHEQFF
TGTGCCAGCAGGAGGGGTCCGCTAGCGGGGCATGAGCAGTTCTTC
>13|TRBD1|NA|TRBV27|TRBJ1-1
CASKGGENTEAFF
TGTGCCAGCAAAGGGGGCGAGAACACTGAAGCTTTCTTT
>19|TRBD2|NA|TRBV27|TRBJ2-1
CASSSAGTSGGAQGYEQFF
TGTGCCAGCAGTTCCGCTGGGACTAGCGGGGGGGCCCAGGGCTATGAGCAGTTCTTC
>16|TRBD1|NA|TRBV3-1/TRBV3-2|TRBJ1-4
CASSLLQGRVNEKLFF
TGTGCCAGCAGCCTTCTACAGGGGAGGGTTAATGAAAAACTGTTTTTT
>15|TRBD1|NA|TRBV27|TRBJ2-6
CASNPGGPGANVLTF
TGTGCCAGCAACCCAGGGGGTCCTGGGGCCAACGTCCTGACTTTC
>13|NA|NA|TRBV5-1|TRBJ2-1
CASSSEVYNEQFF
TGCGCCAGCAGCTCGGAAGTCTACAATGAGCAGTTCTTC
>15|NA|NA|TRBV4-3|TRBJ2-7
CASSQDVAAPYEQYF
TGCGCCAGCAGCCAAGATGTGGCGGCACCCTACGAGCAGTACTTC
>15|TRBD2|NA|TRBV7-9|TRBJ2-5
CASSTTSGEQETQYF
TGTGCCAGCAGCACGACTAGCGGGGAACAAGAGACCCAGTACTTC
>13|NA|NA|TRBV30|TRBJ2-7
CAGGGPPSYEQYF
TGTGCCGGGGGGGGGCCCCCGTCCTACGAGCAGTACTTC